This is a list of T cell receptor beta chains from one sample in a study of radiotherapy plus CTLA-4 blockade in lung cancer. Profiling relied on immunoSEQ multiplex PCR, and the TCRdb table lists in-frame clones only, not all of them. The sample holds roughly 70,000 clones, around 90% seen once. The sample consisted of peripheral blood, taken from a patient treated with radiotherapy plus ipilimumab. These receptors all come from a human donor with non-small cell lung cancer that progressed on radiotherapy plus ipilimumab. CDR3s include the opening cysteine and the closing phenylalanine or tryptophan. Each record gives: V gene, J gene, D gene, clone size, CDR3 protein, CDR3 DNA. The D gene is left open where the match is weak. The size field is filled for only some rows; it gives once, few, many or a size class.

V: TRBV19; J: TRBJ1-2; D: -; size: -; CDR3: CASWEGLARGYTF; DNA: TGTGCCAGTTGGGAGGGACTGGCCCGAGGCTACACCTTC
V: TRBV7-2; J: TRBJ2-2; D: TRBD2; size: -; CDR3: CASSLAGGPRNTGELFF; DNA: TGTGCCAGCAGCTTAGCGGGAGGGCCAAGAAACACCGGGGAGCTGTTTTTT
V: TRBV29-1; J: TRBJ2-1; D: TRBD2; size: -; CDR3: CSVTSGMYNEQFF; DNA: TGCAGCGTGACTAGCGGGATGTACAATGAGCAGTTCTTC
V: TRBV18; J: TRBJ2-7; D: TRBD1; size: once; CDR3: CASSPGGQGFDEQYF; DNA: TGTGCCAGCTCACCAGGGGGACAGGGGTTCGACGAGCAGTACTTC
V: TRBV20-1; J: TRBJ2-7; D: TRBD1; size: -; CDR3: CSAERQGEQYF; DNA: TGCAGTGCTGAACGACAGGGAGAGCAGTACTTC
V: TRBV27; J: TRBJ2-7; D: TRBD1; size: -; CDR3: CASSRIGTGPGEQYF; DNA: TGTGCCAGCAGTCGTATCGGGACAGGTCCTGGGGAGCAGTACTTC
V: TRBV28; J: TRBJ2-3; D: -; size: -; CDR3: CASSWGGGTIADTQYF; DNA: TGTGCCAGCAGTTGGGGCGGCGGCACGATCGCAGATACGCAGTATTTT
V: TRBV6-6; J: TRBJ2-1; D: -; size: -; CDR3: CASTPGDVMHEQFF; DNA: TGTGCCAGCACCCCGGGAGATGTTATGCATGAGCAGTTCTTC
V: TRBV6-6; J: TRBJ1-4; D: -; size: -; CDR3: CASSSGRVREEKLFF; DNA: TGTGCCAGCAGTAGCGGAAGGGTAAGGGAGGAAAAACTGTTTTTT
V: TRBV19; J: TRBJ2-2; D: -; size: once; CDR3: CASTLGYTGELFF; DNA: TGTGCCAGTACCCTAGGTTACACCGGGGAGCTGTTTTTT
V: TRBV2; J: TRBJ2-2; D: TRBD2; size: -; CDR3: CASSEVSSGRDTGELFF; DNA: TGTGCCAGCAGTGAGGTGTCTAGCGGGAGGGATACCGGGGAGCTGTTTTTT